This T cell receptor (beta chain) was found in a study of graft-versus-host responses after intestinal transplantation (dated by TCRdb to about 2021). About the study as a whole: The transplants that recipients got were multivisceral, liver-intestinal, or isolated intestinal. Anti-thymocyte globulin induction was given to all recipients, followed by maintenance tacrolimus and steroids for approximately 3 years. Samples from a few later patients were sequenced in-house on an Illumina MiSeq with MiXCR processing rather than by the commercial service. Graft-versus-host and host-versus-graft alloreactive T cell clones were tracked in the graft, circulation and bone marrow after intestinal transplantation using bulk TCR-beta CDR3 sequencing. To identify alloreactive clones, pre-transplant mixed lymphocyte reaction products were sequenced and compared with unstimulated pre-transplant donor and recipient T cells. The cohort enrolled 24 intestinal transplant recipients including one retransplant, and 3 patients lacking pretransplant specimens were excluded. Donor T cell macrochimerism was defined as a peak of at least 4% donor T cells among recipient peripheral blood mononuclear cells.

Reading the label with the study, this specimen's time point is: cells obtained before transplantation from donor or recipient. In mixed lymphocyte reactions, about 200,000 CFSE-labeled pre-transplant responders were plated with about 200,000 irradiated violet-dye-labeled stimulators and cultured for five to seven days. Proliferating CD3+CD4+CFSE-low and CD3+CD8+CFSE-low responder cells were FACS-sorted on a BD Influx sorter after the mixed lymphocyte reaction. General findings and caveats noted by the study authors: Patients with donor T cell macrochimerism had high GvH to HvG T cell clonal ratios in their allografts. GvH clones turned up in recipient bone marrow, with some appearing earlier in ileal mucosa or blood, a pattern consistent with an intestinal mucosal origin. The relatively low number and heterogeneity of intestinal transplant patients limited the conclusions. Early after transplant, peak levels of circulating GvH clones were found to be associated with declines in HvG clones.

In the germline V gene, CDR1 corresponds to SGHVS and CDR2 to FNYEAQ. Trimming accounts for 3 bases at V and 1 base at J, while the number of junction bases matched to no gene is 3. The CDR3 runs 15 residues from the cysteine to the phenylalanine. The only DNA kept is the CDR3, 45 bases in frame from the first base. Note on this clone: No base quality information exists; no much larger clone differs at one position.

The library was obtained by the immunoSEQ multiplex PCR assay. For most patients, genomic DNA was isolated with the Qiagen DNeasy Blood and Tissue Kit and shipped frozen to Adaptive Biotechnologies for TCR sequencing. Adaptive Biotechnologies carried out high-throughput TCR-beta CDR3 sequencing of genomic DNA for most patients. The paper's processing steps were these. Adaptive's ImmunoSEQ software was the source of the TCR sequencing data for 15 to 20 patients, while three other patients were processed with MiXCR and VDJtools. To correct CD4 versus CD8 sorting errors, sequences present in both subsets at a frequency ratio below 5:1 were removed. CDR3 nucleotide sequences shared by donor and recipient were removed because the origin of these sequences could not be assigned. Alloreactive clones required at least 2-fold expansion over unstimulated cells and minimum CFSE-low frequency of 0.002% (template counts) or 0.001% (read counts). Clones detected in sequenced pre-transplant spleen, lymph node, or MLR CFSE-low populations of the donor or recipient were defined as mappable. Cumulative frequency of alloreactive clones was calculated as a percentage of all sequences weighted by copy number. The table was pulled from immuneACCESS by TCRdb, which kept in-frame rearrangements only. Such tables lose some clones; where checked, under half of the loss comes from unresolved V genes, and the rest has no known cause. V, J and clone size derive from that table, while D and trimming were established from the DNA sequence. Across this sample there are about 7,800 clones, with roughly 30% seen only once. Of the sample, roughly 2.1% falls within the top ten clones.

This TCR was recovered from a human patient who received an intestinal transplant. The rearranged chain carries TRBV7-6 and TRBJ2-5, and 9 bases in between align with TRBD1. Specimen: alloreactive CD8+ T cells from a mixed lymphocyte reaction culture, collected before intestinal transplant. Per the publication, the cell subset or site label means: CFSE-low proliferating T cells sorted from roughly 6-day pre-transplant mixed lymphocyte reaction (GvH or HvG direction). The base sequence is TGTGCCAGCAGCTTTCCGACAGGGGGCCAAGAGACCCAGTACTTC. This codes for CASSFPTGGQETQYF.